The 16 T cell receptor beta chains below were found in one sample sequenced in a study of T-cell memory formation after mild COVID-19 (dated by TCRdb to the early 2020s). Receptors were amplified or captured by 5' RACE. The instrument was an Illumina NovaSeq 6000. The raw public data were reprocessed by TCRdb itself: fastp quality trimming at Q25, MiXCR clonotype calling, in-frame beta chains only. Entries are consolidated by CDR3 protein sequence, retaining the most common genes and DNA. This sample has about 440,000 distinct CDR3 sequences in its table, and around 19% of those were observed once. The biggest ten clones account for approximately 8.1% of the sample. Sequencing was carried out using PBMCs or a T cell subset sorted from them (not recorded which). Source of these receptors: an adult woman who had mild COVID-19 (a few samples of this study predate the infection). The sample titles of this study are shuffled in the database, so cell type and time point are left out; the donor was told from shared clones.

The J gene is TRBJ1-1, the V gene TRBV12-3 or TRBV12-4; 7 bases are a match to TRBD1. Trimming at V came to 10 bases and at J to 2 bases, leaving 10 bases not matched to a gene. The CDR3 is 14 amino acids. For the CDR3, the DNA is TGTGCCATTCGACAGGGAAGCTTAAACACTGAAGCTTTCTTT. Its translation: CAIRQGSLNTEAFF.

This sequence joins TRBV4-1 and TRBJ2-5; 9 bases are shared with TRBD1. CDR1 is MGHRA and CDR2 is YSYEKL in the germline V gene. This CDR3 has 16 amino acids. V gave up 4 bases and J gave up 5 bases; unmatched junction bases: 11. In DNA, the CDR3 is TGCGCCAGCAGCCCCCTCGGGACAGGGTTTATTGAGACCCAGTACTTC. Translation: CASSPLGTGFIETQYF.

The table lists this clonotype with a few counts. This rearrangement joins TRBV24-1 to TRBJ2-2; 11 bases map to TRBD1. Germline V gene lookup returns CDR1 KGHDR and CDR2 SFDVKD. Trimming removed 3 bases from V and 6 bases from J; junction bases left unmatched: 5. This CDR3 is built from 16 residues. The CDR3 loop reads CATSDPGQGAAGELFF. As DNA, the CDR3 is TGTGCCACCAGTGATCCAGGACAGGGGGCGGCCGGGGAGCTGTTTTTT.

The chain carries TRBV5-4 and TRBJ2-2, with 12 positions matching TRBD2. CDR3 length equals 15 residues. V dropped 4 bases and J dropped 5; count of bases not matched to a gene: 3. Germline V CDR1 and CDR2: SGHNT, YYREEE (reference sequence). CDR3 sequence (DNA): TGTGCCAGCAGCGATACTAGCGGGGGGACCGGGGAGCTGTTTTTT. It is translated as CASSDTSGGTGELFF.

V usage is TRBV5-5 and J usage is TRBJ1-6; 8 positions match TRBD1. Per the germline V gene, CDR1 is SGHKS and CDR2 is YYEKEE (reference sequence). This CDR3 region has 16 residues. V shed 4 bases, J shed 4 bases, and the junction held 7 bases outside the gene matches. The CDR3 DNA reads TGTGCCAGCAGCCCAAACAGGGGGGGGTATAATTCACCCCTCCACTTT. Residues: CASSPNRGGYNSPLHF.

The rearrangement uses TRBV5-5 and TRBJ1-1; D is unresolved. The germline V and J ends were trimmed by 0 bases and 4 bases, with 13 bases remaining between them. This CDR3 is built from 15 residues. CDR1 and CDR2 (germline): SGHKS, YYEKEE (reference sequence). The CDR3 sequence: CASSLDNTWGTEAFF. In DNA form, the CDR3 reads TGTGCCAGCAGCTTGGATAATACCTGGGGCACTGAAGCTTTCTTT.

This clonotype has just a few counts. J is TRBJ1-5 and V is TRBV6-2 or TRBV6-3; TRBD1 matches 7 bases. Germline CDR1 is MNHEY and CDR2 is SVGEGT. The CDR3 runs 15 residues. V lost 2 bases and J lost 5; bases outside the gene matches: 6. In DNA, the CDR3 is TGTGCCAGCAGTTACCTACAGGGGTCCTATCAGCCCCAGCATTTT. Its protein is CASSYLQGSYQPQHF.

The chain recombines TRBV4-2 with TRBJ2-2; 7 nucleotides match TRBD1. CDR3 length equals 16 residues. Germline loops: CDR1 LGHNA, CDR2 YNFKEQ. V was pared by 4 bases and J by 2 bases, with 7 bases of the junction left unmatched. The CDR3 loop is CASSRGGQTNTGELFF. The CDR3 coding sequence is TGTGCCAGCAGCCGTGGGGGACAGACCAACACCGGGGAGCTGTTTTTT.

This clonotype has only a few counts. The CDR3 DNA is TGTGCCAGCAGAGACGGGAGCAATCAGCCCCAGCATTTT. Protein sequence: CASRDGSNQPQHF. This chain joins TRBV6-2 or TRBV6-3 and TRBJ1-5, with no clear D. The CDR3 consists of 13 residues. The germline V gene has CDR1 MNHEY and CDR2 SVGEGT. The germline V and J ends were trimmed by 6 bases and 1 base, with 7 bases remaining between them.

This clonotype turned up a few times. DNA of the CDR3: TGTGCCAGCAGTTACTCGGGGACAGGGAGAAATGAAAAACTGTTTTTT. This translates into CASSYSGTGRNEKLFF. The J gene is TRBJ1-4, the V gene TRBV6-5; TRBD1 matches at 9 bases. This CDR3 is 16 amino acids long. Looked up from germline, CDR1 is MNHEY and CDR2 is SVGAGI. V shed 0 bases and J 5 bases; nucleotides not matched to a gene: 4.

This clonotype was counted at least ten times. The chain joins TRBV4-3 to TRBJ2-4; D assignment may be TRBD1 or TRBD2 (5 bases each). V gave up 1 base and J gave up 2 bases, with 18 bases separating them. The CDR3 runs 18 residues. Looked up from germline, CDR1 is LGHNA and CDR2 is YSLEER. The CDR3 nucleotides read TGCGCCAGCAGCCAAGTCGGGCTGGGGGTGGGGACCAAAAACATTCAGTACTTC. This encodes CASSQVGLGVGTKNIQYF.

The genes are TRBV3-1 and TRBJ2-3, with 10 bases aligning to TRBD2. Per germline, CDR1 LGHDT and CDR2 YNNKEL (reference sequence). V lost 6 bases and J lost 2; bases outside the gene matches: 11. This CDR3 is built from 17 residues. CDR3 DNA: TGTGCCAGCAGTCCCTATCGAACTAGCGGGGTCACAGATACGCAGTATTTT. Its protein product is CASSPYRTSGVTDTQYF.

V usage is TRBV6-1 and J usage is TRBJ1-1; TRBD1 might be the D (6 bases). The CDR3 is 16 amino acids. Trimming shortened V by 0 bases and J by 3 bases, and 14 bases separated the two germline ends. Germline V gene data show CDR1 as MNHNS and CDR2 as SASEGT. CDR3 in amino acids: CASSEAGAGAYTEAFF. The CDR3 DNA follows: TGTGCCAGCAGTGAAGCCGGGGCAGGGGCGTACACTGAAGCTTTCTTT.

This clonotype was observed a few times. This chain links TRBV3-1 with TRBJ2-3; 9 nucleotides line up with TRBD2. This CDR3 is 16 amino acids long. The junction had 4 bases not matched to a gene; V was cut back by 3 bases and J by 0 bases. Germline assignment: CDR1 LGHDT and CDR2 YNNKEL (reference sequence). The CDR3 nucleotides read TGTGCCAGCAGCCATTCAAGCGGGGGGAGCACAGATACGCAGTATTTT. This sequence encodes CASSHSSGGSTDTQYF.

CDR3 in amino acids: CASSLGTGGLPQHF. The DNA for the CDR3 is TGTGCCAGCAGTCTGGGGACAGGCGGACTGCCCCAGCATTTT. V is TRBV7-2 and J is TRBJ1-5; 8 nucleotides agree with TRBD1. This CDR3 has 14 residues. The germline V gene has CDR1 SGHTA and CDR2 FQGNSA. V shed 6 bases, J shed 9 bases, and the junction held 10 bases outside the gene matches.

This clonotype was seen more than once but under ten times. The chain employs TRBV7-2 and TRBJ2-1; TRBD1 matches at 7 bases. This CDR3 is 15 amino acids long. Unmatched junction bases numbered 6, after V lost 5 bases and J lost 2 bases. Germline loops: CDR1 SGHTA, CDR2 FQGNSA. CDR3 DNA sequence: TGTGCCAGCAGCGACCGGACAGGTACCTACAATGAGCAGTTCTTC. Translation gives CASSDRTGTYNEQFF.